Below, one TCR beta chain is given with its context. This specimen belongs to a study of patients and donors after allogeneic stem cell transplantation. Each CDR3 protein gets one entry after TCRdb re-called the RT-PCR reads with MiXCR. This table has roughly 880,000 distinct CDR3 sequences, approximately 18% appearing once. The J segment lost 6 bases and the V segment lost 4 bases, leaving 10 bases of the junction unmatched. This CDR3 is 16 amino acids long. Germline lookup yields CDR1 LGHDT and CDR2 YNNKEL (reference sequence). Source material: blood, either unsorted or a sorted T cell fraction (not recorded which). This chain connects TRBV3-1 to TRBJ2-1, with TRBD2 matching over 9 bases. The clonotype comes from a human donor who was either an allogeneic HSCT recipient or a stem cell or donor lymphocyte infusion donor (not recorded which). It is not recorded whose cells these are; they may come from a transplant donor. The CDR3 loop is CASSRTSARHSNEQFF. As DNA, the CDR3 is TGTGCCAGCAGCCGGACTAGCGCACGACATTCCAATGAGCAGTTCTTC.